This TCR beta chain stems from a study of human T cells and chemical hapten exposure. TCRdb itself ran the RACE reads through MiXCR, one entry per CDR3 protein. The table records 380,000 or so distinct CDR3 sequences, around 4.8% of them present only once. Documented time point: patch test 1, 2 weeks after DPC sensitization. Treatment defined: therapeutic diphenylcyclopropenone sensitization with weekly scalp DPC. The germline V gene encodes CDR1 SGHDT and CDR2 YYEEEE. The V and J ends lost 3 bases and 10 bases, in that order; junction bases with no gene match: 10. The CDR3 is 14 residues long. The chain has TRBV5-6 and TRBJ1-1; 9 positions match TRBD1. Source: whole blood, taken in connection with sensitization to the hapten diphenylcyclopropenone (DPC). The clonotype was recovered from a woman in her forties or fifties with alopecia areata. Some clones in this sample may be carry-over from other donors' samples. The CDR3 DNA reads TGTGCCAGCAGCTCCGGGACAGGGACATTAGGAGCTTTCTTT. Translated: CASSSGTGTLGAFF.